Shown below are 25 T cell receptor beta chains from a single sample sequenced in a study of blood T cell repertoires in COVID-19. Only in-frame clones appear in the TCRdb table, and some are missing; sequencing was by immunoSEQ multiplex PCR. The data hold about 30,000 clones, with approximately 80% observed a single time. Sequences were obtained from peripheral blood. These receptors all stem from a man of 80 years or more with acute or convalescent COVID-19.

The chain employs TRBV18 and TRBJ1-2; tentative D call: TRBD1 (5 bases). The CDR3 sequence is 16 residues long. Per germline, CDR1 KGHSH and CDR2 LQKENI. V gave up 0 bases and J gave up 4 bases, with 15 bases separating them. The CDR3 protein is CASSPPSRGDAYGYTF. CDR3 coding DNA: TGTGCCAGCTCACCACCGTCCCGGGGGGATGCCTATGGCTACACCTTC.

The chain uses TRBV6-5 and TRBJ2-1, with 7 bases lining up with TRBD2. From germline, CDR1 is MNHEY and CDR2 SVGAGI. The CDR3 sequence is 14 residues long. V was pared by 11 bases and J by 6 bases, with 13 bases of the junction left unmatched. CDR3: CAVRAGRGGNEQFF. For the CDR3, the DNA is TGTGCCGTTCGAGCGGGGAGAGGAGGCAATGAGCAGTTCTTC.

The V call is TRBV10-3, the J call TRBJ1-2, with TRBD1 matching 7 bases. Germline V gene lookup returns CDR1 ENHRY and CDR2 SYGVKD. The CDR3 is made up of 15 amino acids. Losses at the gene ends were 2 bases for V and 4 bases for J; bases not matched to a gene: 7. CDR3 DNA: TGTGCCATCAGTGAGGAAAACAGGGGCCTCTATGGCTACACCTTC. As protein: CAISEENRGLYGYTF.

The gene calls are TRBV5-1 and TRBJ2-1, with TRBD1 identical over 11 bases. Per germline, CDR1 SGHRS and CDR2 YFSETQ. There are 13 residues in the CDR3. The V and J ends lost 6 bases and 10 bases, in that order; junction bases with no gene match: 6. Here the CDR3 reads CASTWTGGLEQFF. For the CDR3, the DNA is TGCGCCAGCACCTGGACAGGGGGCTTGGAGCAGTTCTTC.

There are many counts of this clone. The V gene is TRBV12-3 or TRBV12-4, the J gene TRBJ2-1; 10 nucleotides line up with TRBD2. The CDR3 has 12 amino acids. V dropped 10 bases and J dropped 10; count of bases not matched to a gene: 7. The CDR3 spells CATRTSGPEQFF. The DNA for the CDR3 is TGTGCCACCCGGACTAGCGGTCCCGAGCAGTTCTTC.

The CDR3 nucleotides read TGTGCCTGGAGTGTACTGGGTAGCGGGAGGTTCACAGATACGCAGTATTTT. Amino acid sequence: CAWSVLGSGRFTDTQYF. The V call is TRBV30, the J call TRBJ2-3; 10 bases match TRBD2. V was pared by 0 bases and J by 2 bases, with 8 bases of the junction left unmatched. There are 17 residues in the CDR3. Germline V gene sequence: CDR1 GTSNPN, CDR2 SVGIG (reference sequence).

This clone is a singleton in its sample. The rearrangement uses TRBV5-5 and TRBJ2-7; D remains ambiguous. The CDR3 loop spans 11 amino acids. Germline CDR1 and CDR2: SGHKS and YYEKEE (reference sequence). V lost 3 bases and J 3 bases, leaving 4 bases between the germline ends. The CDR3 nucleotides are TGTGCCAGCAGCTCACACTACGAGCAGTACTTC. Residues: CASSSHYEQYF.

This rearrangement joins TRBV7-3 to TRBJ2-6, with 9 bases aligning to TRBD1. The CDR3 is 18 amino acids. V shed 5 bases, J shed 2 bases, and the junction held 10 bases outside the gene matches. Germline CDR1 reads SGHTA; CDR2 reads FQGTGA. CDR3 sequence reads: CASSPRAQGAPGANVLTF. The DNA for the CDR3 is TGTGCCAGCAGCCCAAGGGCACAGGGGGCGCCTGGGGCCAACGTCCTGACTTTC.

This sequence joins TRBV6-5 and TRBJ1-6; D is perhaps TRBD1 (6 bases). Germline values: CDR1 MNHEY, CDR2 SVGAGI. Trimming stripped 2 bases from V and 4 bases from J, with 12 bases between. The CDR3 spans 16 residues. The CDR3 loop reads CASSYGGDIYNSPLHF. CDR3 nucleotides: TGTGCCAGCAGTTACGGTGGGGACATATATAATTCACCCCTCCACTTT.

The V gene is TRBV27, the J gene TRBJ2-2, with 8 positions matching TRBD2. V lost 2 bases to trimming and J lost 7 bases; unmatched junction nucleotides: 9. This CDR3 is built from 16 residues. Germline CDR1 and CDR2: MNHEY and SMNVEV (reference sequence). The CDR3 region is CASSLISGRFHGELFF. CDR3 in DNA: TGTGCCAGCAGTTTAATAAGCGGGAGATTCCACGGGGAGCTGTTTTTT.

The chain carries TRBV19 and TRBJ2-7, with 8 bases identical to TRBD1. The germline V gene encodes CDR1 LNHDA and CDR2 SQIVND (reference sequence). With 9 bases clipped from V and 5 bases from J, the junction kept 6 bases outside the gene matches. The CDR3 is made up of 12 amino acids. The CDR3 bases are TGTGCCAGCGGCGACAGGGGCCACGAGCAGTACTTC. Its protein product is CASGDRGHEQYF. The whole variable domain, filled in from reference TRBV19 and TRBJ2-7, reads DGGITQSPKYLFRKEGQNVTLSCEQNLNHDAMYWYRQDPGQGLRLIYYSQIVNDFQKGDIAEGYSVSREKKESFPLTVTSAQKNPTAFYLCASGDRGHEQYFGPGTRLTVT.

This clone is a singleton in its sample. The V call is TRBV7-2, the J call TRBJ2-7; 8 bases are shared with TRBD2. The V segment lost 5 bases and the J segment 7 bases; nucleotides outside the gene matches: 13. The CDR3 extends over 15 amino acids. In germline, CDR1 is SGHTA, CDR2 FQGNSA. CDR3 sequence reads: CASSLQAGDGGEQYF. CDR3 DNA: TGTGCCAGCAGCCTTCAAGCGGGAGATGGCGGGGAGCAGTACTTC.

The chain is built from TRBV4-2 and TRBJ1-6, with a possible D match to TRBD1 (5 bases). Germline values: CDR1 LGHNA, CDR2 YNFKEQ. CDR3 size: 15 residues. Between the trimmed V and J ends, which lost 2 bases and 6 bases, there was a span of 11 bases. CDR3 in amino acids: CASSQIWGPNSPLHF. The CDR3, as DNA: TGTGCCAGCAGCCAAATCTGGGGCCCTAATTCACCCCTCCACTTT.

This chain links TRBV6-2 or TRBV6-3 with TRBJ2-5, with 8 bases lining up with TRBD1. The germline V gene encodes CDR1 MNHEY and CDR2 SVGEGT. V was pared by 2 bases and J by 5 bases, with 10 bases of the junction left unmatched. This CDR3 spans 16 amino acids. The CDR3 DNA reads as TGTGCCAGCAGTTACCCACGGACAGGGAATCCGGAGACCCAGTACTTC. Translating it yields CASSYPRTGNPETQYF.

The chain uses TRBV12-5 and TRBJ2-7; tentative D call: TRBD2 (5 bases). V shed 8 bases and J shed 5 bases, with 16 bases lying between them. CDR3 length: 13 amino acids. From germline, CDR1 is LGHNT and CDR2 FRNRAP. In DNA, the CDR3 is TGTGCTAGTCTGCCCGAGATCGGGGACGAGCAGTACTTC. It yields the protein CASLPEIGDEQYF.

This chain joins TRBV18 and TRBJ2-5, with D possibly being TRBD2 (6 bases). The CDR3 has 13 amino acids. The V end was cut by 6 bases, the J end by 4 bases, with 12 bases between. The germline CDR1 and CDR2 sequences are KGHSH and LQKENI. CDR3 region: CASSGTQRETQYF. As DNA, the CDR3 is TGTGCCAGCTCGGGGACTCAACGAGAGACCCAGTACTTC. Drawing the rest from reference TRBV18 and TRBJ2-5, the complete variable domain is NAGVMQNPRHLVRRRGQEARLRCSPMKGHSHVYWYRQLPEEGLKFMVYLQKENIIDESGMPKERFSAEFPKEGPSILRIQQVVRGDSAAYFCASSGTQRETQYFGPGTRLLVL.

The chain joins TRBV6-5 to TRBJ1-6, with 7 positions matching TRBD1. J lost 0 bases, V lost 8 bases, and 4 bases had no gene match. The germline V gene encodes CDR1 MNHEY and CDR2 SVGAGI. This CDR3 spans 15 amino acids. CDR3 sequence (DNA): TGTGCCAGCGGTCCAGGGGGCTCCTATAATTCACCCCTCCACTTT. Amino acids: CASGPGGSYNSPLHF.

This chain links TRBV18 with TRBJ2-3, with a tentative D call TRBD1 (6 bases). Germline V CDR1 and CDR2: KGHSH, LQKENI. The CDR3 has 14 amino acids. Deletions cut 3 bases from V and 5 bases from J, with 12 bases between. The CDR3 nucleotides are TGTGCCAGCTCACCCTTACCACAGGGAGATACGCAGTATTTT. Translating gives CASSPLPQGDTQYF. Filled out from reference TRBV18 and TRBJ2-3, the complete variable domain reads NAGVMQNPRHLVRRRGQEARLRCSPMKGHSHVYWYRQLPEEGLKFMVYLQKENIIDESGMPKERFSAEFPKEGPSILRIQQVVRGDSAAYFCASSPLPQGDTQYFGPGTRLTVL.

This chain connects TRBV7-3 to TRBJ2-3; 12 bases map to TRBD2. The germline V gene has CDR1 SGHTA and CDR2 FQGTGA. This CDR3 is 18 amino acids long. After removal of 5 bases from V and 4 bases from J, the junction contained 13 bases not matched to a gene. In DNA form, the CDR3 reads TGTGCCAGCAGCCCAGCGCTAGCGGGGGGGGACTGGGCAGATACGCAGTATTTT. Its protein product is CASSPALAGGDWADTQYF. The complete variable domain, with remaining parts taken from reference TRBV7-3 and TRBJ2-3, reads GAGVSQTPSNKVTEKGKYVELRCDPISGHTALYWYRQSLGQGPEFLIYFQGTGAADDSGLPNDRFFAVRPEGSVSTLKIQRTERGDSAVYLCASSPALAGGDWADTQYFGPGTRLTVL.

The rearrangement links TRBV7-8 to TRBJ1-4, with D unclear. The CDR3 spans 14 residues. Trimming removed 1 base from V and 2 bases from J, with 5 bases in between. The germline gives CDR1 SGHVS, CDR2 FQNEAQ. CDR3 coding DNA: TGTGCCAGCAGCTTAGACCGGACTAATGAAAAACTGTTTTTT. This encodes CASSLDRTNEKLFF.

The CDR3 DNA reads as TGTGCCAGCAGCGTTGTAAGCGGGGGGACCTACGAGCAGTACTTC. It translates to CASSVVSGGTYEQYF. This chain joins TRBV7-2 and TRBJ2-7; 9 bases agree with TRBD2. Germline-derived CDR1 and CDR2 are SGHTA and FQGNSA. After removal of 5 bases from V and 2 bases from J, the junction contained 7 bases not matched to a gene. This CDR3 is 15 amino acids long.

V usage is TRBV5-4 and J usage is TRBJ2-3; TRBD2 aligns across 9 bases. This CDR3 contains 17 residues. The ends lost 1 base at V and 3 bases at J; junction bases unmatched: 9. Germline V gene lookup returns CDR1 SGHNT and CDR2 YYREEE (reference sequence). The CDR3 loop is CASSLSNLAGGTDTQYF. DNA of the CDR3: TGTGCCAGCAGCTTGAGTAATTTGGCGGGGGGGACAGATACGCAGTATTTT.

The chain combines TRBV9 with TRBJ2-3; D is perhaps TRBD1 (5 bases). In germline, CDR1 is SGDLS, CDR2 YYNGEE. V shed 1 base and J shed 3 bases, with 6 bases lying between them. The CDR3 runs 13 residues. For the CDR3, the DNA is TGTGCCAGCAGCGTACAGGGAACAGATACGCAGTATTTT. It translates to CASSVQGTDTQYF.

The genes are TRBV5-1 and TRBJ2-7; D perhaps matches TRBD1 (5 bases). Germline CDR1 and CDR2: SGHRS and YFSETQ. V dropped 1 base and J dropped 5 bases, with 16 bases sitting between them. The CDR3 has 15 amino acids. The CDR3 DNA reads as TGCGCCAGCAGCTTGTCTTCGGTAGGGGCCCACGAGCAGTACTTC. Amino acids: CASSLSSVGAHEQYF.

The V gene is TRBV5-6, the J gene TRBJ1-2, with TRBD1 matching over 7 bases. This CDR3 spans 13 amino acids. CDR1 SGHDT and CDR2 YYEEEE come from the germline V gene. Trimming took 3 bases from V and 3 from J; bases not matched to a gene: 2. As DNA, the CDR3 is TGTGCCAGCAGCTGGGACAGAGACTATGGCTACACCTTC. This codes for CASSWDRDYGYTF.